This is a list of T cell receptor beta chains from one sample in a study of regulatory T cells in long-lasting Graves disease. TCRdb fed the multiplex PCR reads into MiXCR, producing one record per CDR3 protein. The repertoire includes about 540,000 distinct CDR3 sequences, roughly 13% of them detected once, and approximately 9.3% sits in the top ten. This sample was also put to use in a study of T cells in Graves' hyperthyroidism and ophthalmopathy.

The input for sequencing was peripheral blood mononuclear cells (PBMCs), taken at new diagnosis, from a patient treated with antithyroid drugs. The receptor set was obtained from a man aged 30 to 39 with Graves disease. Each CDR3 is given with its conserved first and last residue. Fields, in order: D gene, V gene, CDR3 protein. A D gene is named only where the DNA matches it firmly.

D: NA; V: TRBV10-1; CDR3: CASPKGVPQHF
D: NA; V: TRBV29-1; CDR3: CSIRVLSGLGTMNLQGNEQFF
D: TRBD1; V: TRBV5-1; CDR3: CASSPAPPGQGLGEQYF
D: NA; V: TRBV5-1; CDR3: CASSLAGGGNYGYTF
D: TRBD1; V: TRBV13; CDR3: CASSTGQGAGQPQHF
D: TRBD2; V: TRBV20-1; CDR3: CSAMGGRSQETQYF
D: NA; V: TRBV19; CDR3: CASSIDTGRLNTEAFF
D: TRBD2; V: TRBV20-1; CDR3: CSARLSGVSTDTQYF
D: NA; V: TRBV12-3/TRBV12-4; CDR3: CASSLVMYYNEQFF
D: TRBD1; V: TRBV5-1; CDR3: CASSRWTGKETQYF
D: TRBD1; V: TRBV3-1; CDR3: CASSRNMQGAIGELFF
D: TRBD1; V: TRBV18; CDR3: CASSPLTGGLYEQYF
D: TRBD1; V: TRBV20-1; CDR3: CSARDGGQGLSEQYF
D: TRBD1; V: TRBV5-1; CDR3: CASSSRTGVAGELFF
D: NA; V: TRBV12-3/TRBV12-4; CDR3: CASSFSGGANEQFF
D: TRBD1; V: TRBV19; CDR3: CASSPTRQGEDTQYF
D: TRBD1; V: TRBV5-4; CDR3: CASSSIRDRGRGYTF
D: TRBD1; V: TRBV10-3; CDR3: CAITGGTSPLHF
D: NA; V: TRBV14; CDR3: CASSLRRTNEQFF
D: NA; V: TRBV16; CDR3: CASSRDVRILGNQPQHF
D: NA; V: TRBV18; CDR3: CASSDTIGGSEKLFF
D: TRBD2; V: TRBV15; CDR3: CATSRDLIAGVEFF
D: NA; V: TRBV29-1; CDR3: CSVGGLLNTGELFF
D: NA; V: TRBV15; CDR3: CATSRDRGRYNEQFF
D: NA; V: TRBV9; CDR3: CASSVCVFFYGYTF
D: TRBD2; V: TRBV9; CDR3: CASSVYGLAEFQETQYF
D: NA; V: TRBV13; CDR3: CASSSPGTGAFF
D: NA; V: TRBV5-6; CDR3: CASSYRNRVYEQYF
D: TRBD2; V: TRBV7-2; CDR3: CASSYTSGEYNEQFF
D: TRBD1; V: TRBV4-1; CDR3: CASSQAGQGALGNEQFF
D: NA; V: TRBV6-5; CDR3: CASSYGRFWGGELFF
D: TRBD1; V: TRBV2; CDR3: CASRRDRLETQYF
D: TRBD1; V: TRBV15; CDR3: CATTGPGQGDNEQFF
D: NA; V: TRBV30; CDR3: CAWSVPAGEYSNQPQHF
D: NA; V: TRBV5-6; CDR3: CASSLPGRNGYTF
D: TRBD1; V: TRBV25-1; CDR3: CATTTGVGGYTF
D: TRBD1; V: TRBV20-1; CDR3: CSAHGQGGTEAFF
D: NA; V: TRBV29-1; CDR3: CSALGLRTGELFF
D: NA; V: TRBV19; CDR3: CASSYGGPTETQYF
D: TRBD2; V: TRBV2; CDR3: CASSRTSGEDTQYF
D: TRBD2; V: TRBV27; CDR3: CASSSAGTSGYEQYF
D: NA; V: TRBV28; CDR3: CASSSLDGRHEQYF
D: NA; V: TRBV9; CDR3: CASSGRGTSYNEQFF
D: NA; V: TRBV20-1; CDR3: CSARHGESYGYTF
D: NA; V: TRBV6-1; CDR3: CASRTSGGGNTIYF